Presented here are 15 T cell receptor beta chains from one specimen sequenced in a study of blood T cell repertoires in COVID-19. Produced via immunoSEQ multiplex PCR; TCRdb's table is partial and in-frame only. The sample has about 370,000 clones; approximately 89% are singletons. What was sequenced was peripheral blood. These receptors all stem from a woman aged 30 to 39 with COVID-19, enrolled during active disease.

This chain joins TRBV11-2 and TRBJ2-3; 12 bases agree with TRBD2. The V gene end was trimmed by 1 base and the J gene end by 6 bases; junction bases not matched to a gene: 14. The CDR3 loop spans 19 amino acids. The germline V gene has CDR1 SGHAT and CDR2 FQNNGV. CDR3 DNA: TGTGCCAGCAGCTTAGGCCCCCCCCGAACTAGCGGGGGGAGGGATACGCAGTATTTT. It is translated as CASSLGPPRTSGGRDTQYF.

V is TRBV20-1 and J is TRBJ2-7; TRBD1 matches at 10 bases. This CDR3 is built from 15 residues. Looked up from germline, CDR1 is DFQATT and CDR2 is SNEGSKA (reference sequence). J lost 5 bases, V lost 3 bases, and 10 bases had no gene match. CDR3 loop: CSASLRTGGDDEQYF. The DNA for the CDR3 is TGCAGTGCTAGTTTACGGACAGGGGGTGATGACGAGCAGTACTTC.

This clone was counted once. CDR3: CASSSRLIGSGANVLTF. CDR3 DNA sequence: TGTGCCAGCAGCTCCCGACTTATAGGCTCTGGGGCCAACGTCCTGACTTTC. The chain recombines TRBV7-2 with TRBJ2-6; D ambiguous. CDR1 SGHTA and CDR2 FQGNSA come from the germline V gene. V was cut by 4 bases and J by 0 bases, with 13 bases left in between. The CDR3 loop spans 17 amino acids.

The CDR3 spells CASSVRAGGEQFF. The CDR3 coding sequence is TGTGCCAGCAGTGTTCGCGCGGGGGGTGAGCAGTTCTTC. V and J are TRBV2 and TRBJ2-1; 8 bases are a match to TRBD2. V shed 4 bases and J 9 bases; nucleotides not matched to a gene: 5. The CDR3 has 13 amino acids. CDR1 is SNHLY, CDR2 FYNNEI, per germline.

The rearrangement joins TRBV30 to TRBJ2-3; tentatively, D is TRBD2 (5 bases). The ends were cut back, 0 bases at V and 2 bases at J, with 12 bases in the middle. The germline CDR1 and CDR2 sequences are GTSNPN and SVGIG (reference sequence). The CDR3 consists of 15 residues. CDR3 DNA sequence: TGTGCCTGGAGTGTAAACGCGGGTATCACAGATACGCAGTATTTT. This gives the protein CAWSVNAGITDTQYF.

V and J are TRBV2 and TRBJ2-2; tentatively, D is TRBD2 (5 bases). The CDR3 is made up of 15 amino acids. Trimming took off 3 bases at V and 0 bases at J, with 8 bases between the two ends. Per the germline V gene, CDR1 is SNHLY and CDR2 is FYNNEI. The CDR3: CASSEAGPNTGELFF. The CDR3 DNA sequence: TGTGCCAGCAGTGAGGCGGGCCCGAACACCGGGGAGCTGTTTTTT. Using reference TRBV2 and TRBJ2-2 for the parts outside the CDR3, the full variable domain is EPEVTQTPSHQVTQMGQEVILRCVPISNHLYFYWYRQILGQKVEFLVSFYNNEISEKSEIFDDQFSVERPDGSNFTLKIRSTKLEDSAMYFCASSEAGPNTGELFFGEGSRLTVL.

The rearrangement links TRBV27 to TRBJ2-2; D may be TRBD2 (6 bases). The germline V gene has CDR1 MNHEY and CDR2 SMNVEV (reference sequence). CDR3 length equals 15 residues. The V gene lost 2 bases and the J gene lost 1 base, with 8 bases spanning the gap. Written as DNA, the CDR3 is TGTGCCAGCAGTTTACGGGGGTGGAACACCGGGGAGCTGTTTTTT. Its protein product is CASSLRGWNTGELFF.

This chain links TRBV28 with TRBJ2-3; 11 nucleotides align to TRBD2. From germline, CDR1 is MDHEN and CDR2 SYDVKM. The ends lost 7 bases at V and 3 bases at J; junction bases unmatched: 9. This CDR3 spans 16 amino acids. This CDR3 is CASNLDLAGGTDTQYF. The CDR3 DNA follows: TGTGCCAGCAACTTGGATCTAGCGGGAGGAACAGATACGCAGTATTTT.

This clone was detected once. The V gene is TRBV7-3, the J gene TRBJ1-1; D perhaps matches TRBD1 (5 bases). The CDR3 runs 13 residues. Trimming cost V 1 base and J 5 bases, with 8 bases left between them. Germline V CDR1 and CDR2: SGHTA, FQGTGA. CDR3 DNA: TGTGCCAGCAGCTTAAGGGGGGAGACTGAAGCTTTCTTT. It is translated as CASSLRGETEAFF. Supplemented by reference TRBV7-3 and TRBJ1-1, the full variable domain reads GAGVSQTPSNKVTEKGKYVELRCDPISGHTALYWYRQSLGQGPEFLIYFQGTGAADDSGLPNDRFFAVRPEGSVSTLKIQRTERGDSAVYLCASSLRGETEAFFGQGTRLTVV.

The chain joins TRBV10-1 to TRBJ2-2; 8 bases fit TRBD2. With 6 bases clipped from V and 0 bases from J, the junction kept 0 bases outside the gene matches. CDR3 length: 14 residues. Germline values: CDR1 WNHNN, CDR2 SYGVQD (reference sequence). CDR3 amino acids: CASRLAANTGELFF. For the CDR3, the DNA is TGCGCCAGCAGACTAGCGGCGAACACCGGGGAGCTGTTTTTT.

This chain uses TRBV3-1 (or the pseudogene TRBV3-2) with TRBJ2-2, with TRBD2 matching 13 bases. The CDR3 is 19 residues long. J was trimmed by 2 bases and V by 0 bases; bases with no gene match: 6. Per germline, CDR1 LGHDT and CDR2 YNNKEL (reference sequence). This CDR3 reads CASSQDSPGLAGNTGELFF. The CDR3 DNA follows: TGTGCCAGCAGCCAAGACTCACCGGGACTAGCGGGAAACACCGGGGAGCTGTTTTTT.

The chain recombines TRBV2 with TRBJ2-3; 10 nucleotides agree with TRBD1. The CDR3 sequence is 13 residues long. V lost 8 bases, J lost 5 bases, and 4 bases stayed unmatched. From germline, CDR1 is SNHLY and CDR2 FYNNEI. The CDR3 DNA follows: TGTGCCAGCGGGACAGGGGTAGGAGATACGCAGTATTTT. Protein product: CASGTGVGDTQYF.

The chain uses TRBV27 and TRBJ2-3; D gene ambiguous. CDR1 and CDR2 from the germline V gene are MNHEY and SMNVEV (reference sequence). This CDR3 spans 13 amino acids. V lost 7 bases, J lost 2 bases, and 10 bases lay in between. CDR3 loop: CASKAYITDTQYF. The CDR3 coding sequence is TGTGCCAGCAAAGCCTATATCACAGATACGCAGTATTTT.

This clone came up once. This rearrangement joins TRBV4-3 to TRBJ2-7, with D maybe TRBD1 (5 bases). The CDR3 loop spans 14 amino acids. The ends were cut back, 0 bases at V and 5 bases at J, with 11 bases in the middle. Germline V gene lookup returns CDR1 LGHNA and CDR2 YSLEER. The CDR3 nucleotides are TGCGCCAGCAGCCAAGAAGGGGTTCGCGACGAGCAGTACTTC. The encoded protein is CASSQEGVRDEQYF.

The rearrangement joins TRBV6-5 to TRBJ1-6, with 9 bases fitting TRBD1. Germline CDR1 MNHEY, CDR2 SVGAGI. V shed 4 bases, J shed 10 bases, and the junction held 5 bases outside the gene matches. CDR3 length: 14 amino acids. Here the CDR3 reads CASSFGTGRSPLHF. The CDR3 nucleotides are TGTGCCAGCAGTTTCGGGACAGGGCGATCACCCCTCCACTTT.